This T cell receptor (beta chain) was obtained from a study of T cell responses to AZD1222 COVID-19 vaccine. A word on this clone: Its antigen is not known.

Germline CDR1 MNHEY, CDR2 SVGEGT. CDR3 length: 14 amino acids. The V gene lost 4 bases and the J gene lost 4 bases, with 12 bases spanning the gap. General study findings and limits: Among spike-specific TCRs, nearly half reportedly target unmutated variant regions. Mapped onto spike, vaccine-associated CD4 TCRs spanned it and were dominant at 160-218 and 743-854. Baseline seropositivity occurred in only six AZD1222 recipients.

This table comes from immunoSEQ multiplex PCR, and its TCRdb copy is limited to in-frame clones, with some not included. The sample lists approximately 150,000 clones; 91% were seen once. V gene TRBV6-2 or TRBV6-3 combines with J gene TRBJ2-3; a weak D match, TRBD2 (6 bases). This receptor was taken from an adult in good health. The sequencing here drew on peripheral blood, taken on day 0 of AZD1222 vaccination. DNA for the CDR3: TGTGCCAGCAGTTCATGGGGGGTCGCAGATACGCAGTATTTT. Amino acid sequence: CASSSWGVADTQYF.